The 9 T cell receptor beta chains below all came from one sample that was sequenced in a study of shared clonotypes between healthy human individuals. The table came from immunoSEQ multiplex PCR; TCRdb's copy has only in-frame clones and leaves some out. The profile shows hundreds of thousands of clones, 60% to 75% of them singletons. Sequencing was done on a sample of memory CD4+ T cells sorted from blood. Regarding subset: CD45RA-negative fraction. The receptors derive from a woman aged 25 to 45 in good health.

This sequence joins TRBV28 and TRBJ2-7; 7 nucleotides agree with TRBD2. Germline V gene data show CDR1 as MDHEN and CDR2 as SYDVKM. Trimming at V came to 5 bases and at J to 2 bases, leaving 9 bases not matched to a gene. The CDR3 loop spans 15 amino acids. The CDR3 is CASSVSGWLTYEQYF. DNA of the CDR3: TGTGCCAGCAGTGTTAGCGGGTGGCTGACCTACGAGCAGTACTTC. Full variable domain (rest looked up from reference TRBV28 and TRBJ2-7): DVKVTQSSRYLVKRTGEKVFLECVQDMDHENMFWYRQDPGLGLRLIYFSYDVKMKEKGDIPEGYSVSREKKERFSLILESASTNQTSMYLCASSVSGWLTYEQYFGPGTRLTVT.

The sample holds one count of this clone. The CDR3 spells CASSLGSGVETQYF. The DNA of the CDR3 is TGTGCCAGCAGCTTAGGGTCAGGGGTCGAGACCCAGTACTTC. The V and J genes are TRBV7-9 and TRBJ2-5; tentative D call: TRBD1 (6 bases). Germline CDR1 reads SEHNR; CDR2 reads FQNEAQ (reference sequence). V lost 1 base, J lost 5 bases, and 11 bases lay in between. The CDR3 covers 14 residues.

This clone was found a few times. The chain combines TRBV6-1 with TRBJ2-7; D possibly corresponds to TRBD2 (5 bases). The CDR3 is 14 residues long. Germline V lookup: CDR1 MNHNS, CDR2 SASEGT. Trimming pared 7 bases from V and 3 bases from J, leaving 16 bases between. The chain's CDR3 is CASTRLAVNYEQYF. The CDR3 DNA is TGTGCCAGCACTAGGCTAGCAGTTAACTACGAGCAGTACTTC.

The chain recombines TRBV19 with TRBJ1-1, with D unresolved. In germline, CDR1 is LNHDA, CDR2 SQIVND (reference sequence). Trimming removed 3 bases at V and 1 base at J, with 3 bases between. The CDR3 contains 12 residues. CDR3 DNA: TGTGCCAGTAGTATCCGGAACACTGAAGCTTTCTTT. It specifies CASSIRNTEAFF.

The gene calls are TRBV28 and TRBJ2-7; weak D call: TRBD1 (6 bases). Trimming removed 2 bases from V and 2 bases from J, with 16 bases in between. CDR1 and CDR2 (germline): MDHEN, SYDVKM. The CDR3 contains 16 residues. CDR3 DNA: TGTGCCAGCAGTTTAAAAAGAGGGGGTTTGGCCTACGAGCAGTACTTC. Protein sequence: CASSLKRGGLAYEQYF. Full variable domain (missing parts from reference TRBV28 and TRBJ2-7): DVKVTQSSRYLVKRTGEKVFLECVQDMDHENMFWYRQDPGLGLRLIYFSYDVKMKEKGDIPEGYSVSREKKERFSLILESASTNQTSMYLCASSLKRGGLAYEQYFGPGTRLTVT.

The chain employs TRBV7-2 and TRBJ2-5; D not certain. The ends were cut back, 2 bases at V and 5 bases at J, with 12 bases in the middle. CDR3 length equals 14 residues. Germline assignment: CDR1 SGHTA and CDR2 FQGNSA. The CDR3 coding sequence is TGTGCCAGCAGCTTACTTAGGGTGAGGGAGACCCAGTACTTC. Protein sequence: CASSLLRVRETQYF.

The chain has TRBV18 and TRBJ2-5; 9 nucleotides line up with TRBD2. V dropped 2 bases and J dropped 4; count of bases not matched to a gene: 5. The CDR3 runs to 15 residues. CDR1 is KGHSH and CDR2 is LQKENI in the germline V gene. CDR3 coding DNA: TGTGCCAGCTCACCAGTAGCGGGAGTGGGAGAGACCCAGTACTTC. It codes for CASSPVAGVGETQYF.

This clone was found a few times. The chain carries TRBV6-1 and TRBJ2-5; the match to TRBD1 covers 9 bases. With 6 bases clipped from V and 5 bases from J, the junction kept 7 bases outside the gene matches. Germline V lookup: CDR1 MNHNS, CDR2 SASEGT. This CDR3 comprises 14 residues. The CDR3 DNA sequence: TGTGCCAGCAGCCGGGACAGGGCCCGGGAGACCCAGTACTTC. Residues: CASSRDRARETQYF.

The rearrangement uses TRBV2 and TRBJ2-2; D gene unclear. This CDR3 region has 14 residues. The ends were cut back, 7 bases at V and 0 bases at J, with 9 bases in the middle. Germline CDR1 and CDR2: SNHLY and FYNNEI. This CDR3 reads CASNKAANTGELFF. CDR3 nucleotide sequence: TGTGCCAGCAATAAGGCGGCGAACACCGGGGAGCTGTTTTTT.